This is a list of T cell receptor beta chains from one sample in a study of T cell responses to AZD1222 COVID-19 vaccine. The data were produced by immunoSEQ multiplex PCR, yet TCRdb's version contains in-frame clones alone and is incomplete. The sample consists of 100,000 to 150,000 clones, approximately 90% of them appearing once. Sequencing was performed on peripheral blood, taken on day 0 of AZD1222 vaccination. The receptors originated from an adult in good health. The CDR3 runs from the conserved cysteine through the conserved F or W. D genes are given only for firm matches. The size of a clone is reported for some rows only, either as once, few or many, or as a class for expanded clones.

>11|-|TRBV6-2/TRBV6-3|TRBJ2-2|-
CASSPRDELFF
TGTGCCAGCAGTCCCAGGGACGAGCTGTTTTTT
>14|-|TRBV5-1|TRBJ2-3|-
CASSLSTRTDTQYF
TGCGCCAGCAGCTTGTCGACCCGCACAGATACGCAGTATTTT
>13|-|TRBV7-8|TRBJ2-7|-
CASSRSGHYEQYF
TGTGCCAGCAGCCGATCAGGGCACTACGAGCAGTACTTC
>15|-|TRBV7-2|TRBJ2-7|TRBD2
CASSPTGTSGYEQYF
TGTGCCAGCAGCCCCACCGGGACTAGCGGCTACGAGCAGTACTTC
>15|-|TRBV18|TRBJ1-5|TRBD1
CASSPDRGGNQPQHF
TGTGCCAGCTCCCCCGACAGGGGTGGCAATCAGCCCCAGCATTTT
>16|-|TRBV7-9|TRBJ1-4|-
CASSSKRTAGAEKLFF
TGTGCCAGCAGCTCGAAACGCACGGCAGGGGCTGAAAAACTGTTTTTT
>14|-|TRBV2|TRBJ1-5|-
CASSEQGWDQPQHF
TGTGCCAGCAGTGAACAGGGATGGGATCAGCCCCAGCATTTT
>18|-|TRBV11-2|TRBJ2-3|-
CASSLGGALVGATDTQYF
TGTGCCAGCAGCTTAGGGGGTGCCTTGGTGGGAGCCACAGATACGCAGTATTTT
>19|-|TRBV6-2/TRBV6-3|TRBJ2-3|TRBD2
CASSYSHRGTSGATDTQYF
TGTGCCAGCAGTTACTCGCATCGGGGGACTAGCGGGGCAACAGATACGCAGTATTTT
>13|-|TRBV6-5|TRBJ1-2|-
CASSYSKGYGYTF
TGTGCCAGCAGTTACTCGAAGGGTTATGGCTACACCTTC
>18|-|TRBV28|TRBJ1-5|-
CASTPRVGQVHHNQPQHF
TGTGCCAGCACCCCCCGAGTAGGCCAGGTTCACCACAATCAGCCCCAGCATTTT
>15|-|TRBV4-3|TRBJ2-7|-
CASSQEHRYSYEQYF
TGCGCCAGCAGCCAAGAACACCGATACTCCTACGAGCAGTACTTC
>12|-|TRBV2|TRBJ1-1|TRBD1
CASGYRGTEAFF
TGTGCCAGCGGCTACAGGGGTACGGAAGCTTTCTTT
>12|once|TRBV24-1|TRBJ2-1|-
CATSELGDEQFF
TGTGCCACCAGTGAATTGGGGGATGAGCAGTTCTTC
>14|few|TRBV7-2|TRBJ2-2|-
CASSRKAGAGELFF
TGTGCCAGCAGCCGGAAGGCCGGGGCCGGGGAGCTGTTTTTT
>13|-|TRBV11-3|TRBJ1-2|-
CASSLRSGERCTF
TGTGCCAGCAGCTTGAGGTCAGGGGAAAGGTGCACCTTC
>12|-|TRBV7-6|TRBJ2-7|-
CASSPAWGEQYF
TGTGCCAGCAGCCCCGCCTGGGGCGAGCAGTACTTC
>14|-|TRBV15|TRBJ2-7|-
CATSRDLGVLEQYF
TGTGCCACCAGCAGAGATCTTGGGGTCCTGGAGCAGTACTTC
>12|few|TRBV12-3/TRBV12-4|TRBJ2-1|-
CASIQGLDEQFF
TGTGCCAGCATTCAGGGTTTGGATGAGCAGTTCTTC
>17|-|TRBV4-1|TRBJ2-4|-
CASSQHLQSLAKNIQYF
TGCGCCAGCAGCCAGCATTTACAGAGTCTAGCCAAAAACATTCAGTACTTC
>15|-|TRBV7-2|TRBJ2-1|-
CASSLGIGSYNEQFF
TGTGCCAGCAGCTTAGGGATTGGCTCCTACAATGAGCAGTTCTTC
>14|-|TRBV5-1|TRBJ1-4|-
CASSLEGSREKLFF
TGCGCCAGCAGCTTGGAGGGGTCTCGGGAAAAACTGTTTTTT
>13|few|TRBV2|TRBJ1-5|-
CASSGDSNQPQHF
TGTGCCAGCAGTGGTGATAGCAATCAGCCCCAGCATTTT
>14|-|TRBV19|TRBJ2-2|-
CASSHGVATGELFF
TGTGCCAGTAGCCACGGAGTGGCCACCGGGGAGCTGTTTTTT